This T cell receptor beta chain was profiled in a study of CD8 T cells in ankylosing spondylitis. TCRdb re-called the 5' RACE reads with MiXCR, one entry per CDR3 protein. Altogether more than 650,000 distinct CDR3 sequences are present, 12% being singletons, with the ten largest covering under 0.6%. This CDR3 contains 10 residues. V was clipped by 6 bases and J by 4 bases, with 6 bases between them. Germline V lookup: CDR1 DFQATT, CDR2 SNEGSKA (reference sequence). Points from the study as a whole: A motif in TCR beta, a set of roughly eight highly homologous variants, appeared characteristic of ankylosing spondylitis blood. Reported data indicate significant enrichment of disease-linked clones within matched ankylosing spondylitis synovial fluid.

This clonotype was picked up many times. Antigen: not known. The chain has TRBV20-1 and TRBJ1-2; D is unclear. The sequence came from a male donor with ankylosing spondylitis. Sequencing was carried out using blood, either unsorted or a sorted T cell fraction (not recorded which). The DNA of the CDR3 is TGCAGTGCACTCTTCTATGGCTACACCTTC. Its translation: CSALFYGYTF.